The rows below give T cell receptor beta chains drawn from one sample of a study of regulatory T cells in long-lasting Graves disease. TCRdb re-analysed the multiplex PCR reads in MiXCR, keeping a single row per CDR3 protein. The sample consists of some 370,000 distinct CDR3 sequences, about a fifth of them appearing once. The sample in question was peripheral blood mononuclear cells (PBMCs), obtained when the disease was refractory, from a patient treated with antithyroid drugs. These TCRs come from a female donor with Graves disease. CDR3s include the opening cysteine and the closing phenylalanine or tryptophan. A D gene is named only where the DNA matches it firmly. Clone size is shown for a subset of rows, as once, few, many or a class of expanded clone.

V	size	J	D	DNA	CDR3
TRBV30	few	TRBJ2-7	TRBD2	TGTGCCTGGAGTGTACAGGTAGCGGGACGGACCTACGAGCAGTACTTC	CAWSVQVAGRTYEQYF
TRBV6-2/TRBV6-3	many	TRBJ2-5	TRBD2	TGTGCCAGCAGGAGATCAGCGGGAGCTGAGACCCAGTACTTC	CASRRSAGAETQYF
TRBV4-2	-	TRBJ2-7	TRBD2	TGTGCCAGCAGCCAAGAGGCGGGAGGGGGCGAGCAGTACTTC	CASSQEAGGGEQYF
TRBV12-3/TRBV12-4	many	TRBJ1-2	TRBD1	TGTGCCAGCAGTCACGGGACAGCCTATGGCTACACCTTC	CASSHGTAYGYTF
TRBV27	many	TRBJ1-6	TRBD1	TGTGCCAGCAAGTCGGCGACAGGGGGGAATTCACCCCTCCACTTT	CASKSATGGNSPLHF
TRBV28	-	TRBJ1-6	-	TGTGCCAGCAGCCGGGTGTTGGACTCACCCCTCCACTTT	CASSRVLDSPLHF
TRBV7-2	few	TRBJ2-6	TRBD2	TGTGCCAGCAGCTTAAACCCTAGCGGGAGCGGGGTCTCTGGGGCCAACGTCCTGACTTTC	CASSLNPSGSGVSGANVLTF
TRBV2	many	TRBJ2-7	-	TGTGCCAGCACCCCACGGACAGCATACGAGCAGTACTTC	CASTPRTAYEQYF
TRBV19	-	TRBJ1-3	-	TGTGCCAGTAGTCTCTCTGCTTTTTACCGCAACTCTGGAAACACCATATATTTT	CASSLSAFYRNSGNTIYF
TRBV12-3/TRBV12-4	many	TRBJ2-5	-	TGTGCCAGCAGTTTTTCACCCGGAATAGAGACCCAGTACTTC	CASSFSPGIETQYF
TRBV5-1	few	TRBJ2-1	TRBD2	TGCGCCAGCAGCTCCGAGGGAGCGGGACCGCAGTTCTTC	CASSSEGAGPQFF
TRBV12-3/TRBV12-4	-	TRBJ2-7	-	TGTGCCAGCATGGACCAAAGCTCCTACGAGCAGTACTTC	CASMDQSSYEQYF
TRBV30	-	TRBJ1-1	-	TGTGCCTGGGCAGGGTGGGAGAACACTGAAGCTTTCTTT	CAWAGWENTEAFF
TRBV6-2/TRBV6-3	-	TRBJ2-2	-	TGTGCCAGCAGGGATACCACCGGGGAGCTGTTTTTT	CASRDTTGELFF
TRBV20-1	-	TRBJ2-1	-	TGCAGTGCTGCCGGGACTGGTAACAATGAGCAGTTCTTC	CSAAGTGNNEQFF
TRBV6-1	many	TRBJ2-2	-	TGTGCCAGCAGGTTCGGGGGAGCCGGGGAGCTGTTTTTT	CASRFGGAGELFF
TRBV6-2/TRBV6-3	few	TRBJ2-2	TRBD2	TGTGCCACGGGACTAGCGGGTCCCGAGGCCGGGGAGCTGTTTTTT	CATGLAGPEAGELFF
TRBV12-5	many	TRBJ1-1	-	TGTGCTAGTGGTTTGGTCGGTCCAGCTAATACTGAAGCTTTCTTT	CASGLVGPANTEAFF
TRBV24-1	many	TRBJ1-4	-	TGTGCCACCAGTGAAGGTGTGATGTCCAATGAAAAACTGTTTTTT	CATSEGVMSNEKLFF
TRBV18	-	TRBJ1-2	-	TGTGCCAGCTCACCATCTCAGGGGTTCTATGGCTACACCTTC	CASSPSQGFYGYTF
TRBV25-1	many	TRBJ1-2	TRBD1	TGTGCCAGCAGTGATCGACAGGGGGTGATCTATGGCTACACCTTC	CASSDRQGVIYGYTF
TRBV4-3	few	TRBJ1-4	-	TGCGCCAGCAGCTCCGGGACACGTGGGGAAAAACTGTTTTTT	CASSSGTRGEKLFF
TRBV6-2/TRBV6-3	-	TRBJ2-7	TRBD1	TGTGCCAGGAAACCGGGACAGGGCTACGAGCAGTACTTC	CARKPGQGYEQYF
TRBV5-6	few	TRBJ1-6	-	TGTGCCAGCAGCCCCCGTGGGGCCTCCACCCTCCACTTT	CASSPRGASTLHF
TRBV6-1	-	TRBJ2-7	TRBD1	TGTGCCAGCAGTCCCCAGGGGACAGGGGTCCGGGAGCAGTACTTC	CASSPQGTGVREQYF
TRBV7-9	-	TRBJ1-4	-	TGTGCCAGCAGCCGTCGGCGGGGAGGACAGACCTATGAAAAACTGTTTTTT	CASSRRRGGQTYEKLFF
TRBV5-1	-	TRBJ2-7	-	TGCGCCAGCAGCTTGGGTCAGCCTAACGAGCAGTACTTC	CASSLGQPNEQYF
TRBV5-6	few	TRBJ1-2	-	TGTGCCAGCAGCTTGTCAGCCTTAGACCTCTCCGGCTACACCTTC	CASSLSALDLSGYTF
TRBV28	few	TRBJ2-1	TRBD2	TGTGCCAGCACCTCGGGGGGAGGATCCCATGAGCAGTTCTTC	CASTSGGGSHEQFF
TRBV6-1	-	TRBJ1-2	-	TGTGCCAGCAGTCAAGGTCCGACTCAATATGGCTACACCTTC	CASSQGPTQYGYTF
TRBV18	many	TRBJ1-1	-	TGTGCCAGCTCATTGAATATGAACACTGAAGCTTTCTTT	CASSLNMNTEAFF
TRBV10-3	many	TRBJ2-7	TRBD1	TGTGCCATCAGTGCATTACAGGGGCCGAACTACGAGCAGTACTTC	CAISALQGPNYEQYF
TRBV20-1	few	TRBJ1-1	-	TGCAGTGCTACCTGGGGGGATGAAGCTTTCTTT	CSATWGDEAFF
TRBV20-1	few	TRBJ1-4	-	TGCAGTGCTAGAGATTCGACAGGAACTAATGAAAAACTGTTTTTT	CSARDSTGTNEKLFF
TRBV20-1	once	TRBJ1-2	-	TGCAGTGCCCTTAGACCGGGGGGCTACACCTTC	CSALRPGGYTF
TRBV4-3	-	TRBJ2-7	-	TGCGCCAGCAGCCCGTGGGTCGACTACGAGCAGTACTTC	CASSPWVDYEQYF
TRBV7-2	many	TRBJ1-5	-	TGTGCCAGCAGCCTTGAGCCGGGACACAGCAATCAGCCCCAGCATTTT	CASSLEPGHSNQPQHF
TRBV15	few	TRBJ2-2	-	TGTGCCACCAGCATTTCTTCCAACACCGGGGAGCTGTTTTTT	CATSISSNTGELFF
TRBV20-1	few	TRBJ1-1	-	TGCAGTGCTAGAGACTGGGGACTGCTTAACACTGAAGCTTTCTTT	CSARDWGLLNTEAFF
TRBV4-3	-	TRBJ2-7	-	TGCGCCAGCAGCCAAGATGGAGTTGTCGGGAACTCCTACGAGCAGTACTTC	CASSQDGVVGNSYEQYF
TRBV30	many	TRBJ1-2	TRBD1	TGTGCCAAAGGGACAGAGACCTATGGCTACACCTTC	CAKGTETYGYTF
TRBV10-3	many	TRBJ2-5	-	TGTGCCATCAGGGGGACTGACTTAGAGACCCAGTACTTC	CAIRGTDLETQYF
TRBV30	-	TRBJ2-3	TRBD2	TGTGCCTGGAGTGTATCGACTAGCGGGAGTGGTACGCAGTATTTT	CAWSVSTSGSGTQYF
TRBV6-6	many	TRBJ2-5	-	TGTGCCAGCAGTTACTCGCCCGGCGGACTCCAAGAGACCCAGTACTTC	CASSYSPGGLQETQYF
TRBV28	many	TRBJ1-2	TRBD1	TGTGCCAGCAGTTCGACGGGACAGGGTCTTGGCTACACCTTC	CASSSTGQGLGYTF
TRBV19	few	TRBJ1-2	-	TGTGCCAGTAGTCGCGCGTCTTCTAACTATGGCTACACCTTC	CASSRASSNYGYTF
TRBV7-2	few	TRBJ1-3	-	TGTGCCAGCAGCTCCAGACCCTTACCTGGAAACACCATATATTTT	CASSSRPLPGNTIYF
TRBV28	many	TRBJ2-7	-	TGTGCCAGCAGTTTTGCAGGGTCCTCCTACGAGCAGTACTTC	CASSFAGSSYEQYF
TRBV9	many	TRBJ2-5	TRBD1	TGTGCCAGCAGCGCCGGGACAGGACTAACCCAAGAGACCCAGTACTTC	CASSAGTGLTQETQYF
TRBV7-2	-	TRBJ2-7	-	TGTGCCAGCTGCCCGGGCAGCTCCTACGAGCAGTACTTC	CASCPGSSYEQYF
TRBV4-1	once	TRBJ2-7	TRBD1	TGCGCCAGCAGCCATGGACAGGGGGACGAGCAGTACTTC	CASSHGQGDEQYF
TRBV20-1	-	TRBJ1-1	-	TGCAGTGCTAGAGATCGTTTCAAAGGCCGGAACACTGAAGCTTTCTTT	CSARDRFKGRNTEAFF
TRBV29-1	few	TRBJ2-7	-	TGCAGCGGCCGACAGAACTACGAGCAGTACTTC	CSGRQNYEQYF